A selection of T cell receptor beta chains follows, all from one sample in a study of control samples from healthy donors and cancer patients. Measured with immunoSEQ multiplex PCR; TCRdb has only the in-frame clones, and not every one. The table records around 94,000 clones, 90% to 95% of them present only once. The specimen was blood. All receptors derive from a woman between 18 and 30 years old in good health. CDR3s leave out the opening cysteine and the closing phenylalanine or tryptophan. Each record gives: V gene, J gene, CDR3 protein.

TRBV5-1	TRBJ1-4	ASSLGGATEKLF
TRBV6-5	TRBJ2-7	ASRSTTGAIEQY
TRBV7-8	TRBJ1-4	ASSQGGSLYATNEKLF
TRBV7-7	TRBJ1-1	ASSLGQGAEAF
TRBV5-4	TRBJ1-2	ASSPGQGVLYGYT
TRBV7-2	TRBJ1-2	ASSLGRVGYT
TRBV9	TRBJ1-4	ASSVGDEKLF
TRBV19	TRBJ1-6	ASSTQGRNSPLH
TRBV6-1	TRBJ2-3	ASSDPAGGASDTQY
TRBV28	TRBJ1-3	ASSLPDRSQSTWGNTIY
TRBV7-2	TRBJ1-2	ASSGDRAGYT
TRBV2	TRBJ1-2	ASSGDGSLYYGYT
TRBV6-2/TRBV6-3	TRBJ2-2	ASSYPGGGTYPGELF
TRBV28	TRBJ1-1	ASSPNDRHEAF
TRBV6-5	TRBJ1-1	ASRTYEELNTEAF
TRBV29-1	TRBJ1-1	SVPIFGYGGTEAF
TRBV29-1	TRBJ1-1	SVVGQGYLEAF
TRBV6-5	TRBJ1-2	ASSPTTGEGYT
TRBV19	TRBJ1-2	ASSRPGTGGAYGYT
TRBV5-5	TRBJ1-2	ASSLESPIYGYT
TRBV19	TRBJ1-3	ASSIQAGLSGNTIY
TRBV10-3	TRBJ2-1	AISVLALPPLNEQF
TRBV7-2	TRBJ1-1	ASSLGAGANTEAF
TRBV10-2	TRBJ1-5	ASSESRPDRSAQH
TRBV18	TRBJ1-2	ASSPREVYGYT
TRBV6-2/TRBV6-3	TRBJ1-5	ASSYSGQGFSSNQPQH
TRBV7-9	TRBJ2-3	ASSATSGYTDTQY
TRBV4-3	TRBJ2-5	ASSPLAGGPTAQY
TRBV23-1	TRBJ2-5	ASSHRGTGRETQY